What follows describes a single T cell receptor (beta chain). The trim removed 3 bases at V and 5 bases at J, leaving 3 bases unmatched. Germline lookup yields CDR1 SGHRS and CDR2 YFSETQ. The CDR3 sequence is 14 residues long. Those enrolled, adults aged roughly 18 to 89 years, came from around 24 US areas. The data originate from a study of blood T cell repertoires in COVID-19. In the study overall: From the United States, Italy and Spain came samples of acute and convalescent COVID-19. PBMCs, B-cell-depleted T cells, or T cells were the source of the cDNA or gDNA that made up the material.

Per the original methods: The authors estimated nucleated cell counts from reference gene primer amplification. The repertoire was sequenced with immunoSEQ multiplex PCR; TCRdb's copy has only in-frame clones and lacks some. From that table come the V and J calls and clone size; the DNA was used to work out D and trimming. This table holds about 210,000 clones, about 83% found once. The receptor's source is a woman in her twenties or thirties who had been exposed to COVID-19. The sequenced sample was PBMCs or T cells enriched from blood (not recorded which). V usage is TRBV5-1 and J usage is TRBJ1-1, with TRBD1 matching over 11 bases. This CDR3 reads CASSSDRGRTEAFF. The DNA for the CDR3 is TGCGCCAGCAGCTCGGACAGGGGGCGTACTGAAGCTTTCTTT.